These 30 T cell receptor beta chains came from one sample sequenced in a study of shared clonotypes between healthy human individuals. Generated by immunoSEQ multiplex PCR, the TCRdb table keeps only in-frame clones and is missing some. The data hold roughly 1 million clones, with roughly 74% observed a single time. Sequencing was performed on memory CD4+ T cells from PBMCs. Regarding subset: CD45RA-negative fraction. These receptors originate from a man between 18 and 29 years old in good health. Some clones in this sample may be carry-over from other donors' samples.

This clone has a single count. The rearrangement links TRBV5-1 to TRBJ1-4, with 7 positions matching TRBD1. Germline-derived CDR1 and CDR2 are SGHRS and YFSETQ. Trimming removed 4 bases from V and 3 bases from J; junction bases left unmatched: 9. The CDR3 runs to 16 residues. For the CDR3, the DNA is TGCGCCAGCAGCCCTCCCGGGACAGTAGCTAATGAAAAACTGTTTTTT. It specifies CASSPPGTVANEKLFF.

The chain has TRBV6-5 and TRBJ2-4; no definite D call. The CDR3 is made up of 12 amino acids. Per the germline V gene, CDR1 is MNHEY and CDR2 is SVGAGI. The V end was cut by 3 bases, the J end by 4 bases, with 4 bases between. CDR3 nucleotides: TGTGCCAGCAGTTATGAAAAAAACATTCAGTACTTC. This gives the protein CASSYEKNIQYF.

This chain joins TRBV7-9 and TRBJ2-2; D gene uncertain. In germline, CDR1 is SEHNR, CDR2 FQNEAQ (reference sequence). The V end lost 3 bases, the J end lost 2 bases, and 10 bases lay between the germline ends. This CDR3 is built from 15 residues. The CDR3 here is CASSFKGFNTGELFF. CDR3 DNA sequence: TGTGCCAGCAGCTTTAAAGGCTTTAACACCGGGGAGCTGTTTTTT. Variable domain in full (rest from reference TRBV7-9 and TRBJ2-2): DTGVSQNPRHKITKRGQNVTFRCDPISEHNRLYWYRQTLGQGPEFLTYFQNEAQLEKSRLLSDRFSAERPKGSFSTLEIQRTEQGDSAMYLCASSFKGFNTGELFFGEGSRLTVL.

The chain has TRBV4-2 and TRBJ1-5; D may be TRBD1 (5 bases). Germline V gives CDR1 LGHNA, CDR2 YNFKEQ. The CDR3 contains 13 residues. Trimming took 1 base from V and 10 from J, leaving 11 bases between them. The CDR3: CASSQGDFSPQHF. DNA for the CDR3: TGTGCCAGCAGCCAAGGGGACTTCAGTCCCCAGCATTTT.

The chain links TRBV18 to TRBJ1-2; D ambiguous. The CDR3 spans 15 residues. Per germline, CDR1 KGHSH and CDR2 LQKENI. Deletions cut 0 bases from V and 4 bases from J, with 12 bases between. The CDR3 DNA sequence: TGTGCCAGCTCACCACCCCCGGTGCAAGGCTATGGCTACACCTTC. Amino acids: CASSPPPVQGYGYTF.

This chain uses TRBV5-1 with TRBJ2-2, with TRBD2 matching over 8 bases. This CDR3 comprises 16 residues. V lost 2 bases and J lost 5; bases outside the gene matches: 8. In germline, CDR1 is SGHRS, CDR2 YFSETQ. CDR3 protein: CASSFGFVAGTGELFF. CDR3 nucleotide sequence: TGCGCCAGCAGCTTCGGATTCGTAGCGGGAACCGGGGAGCTGTTTTTT.

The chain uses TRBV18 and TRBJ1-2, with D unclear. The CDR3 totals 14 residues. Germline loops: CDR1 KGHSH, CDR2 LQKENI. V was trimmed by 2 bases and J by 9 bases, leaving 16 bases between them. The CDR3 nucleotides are TGTGCCAGCTCACCAGTGACCCCCCAAGGACGCTACACCTTC. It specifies CASSPVTPQGRYTF.

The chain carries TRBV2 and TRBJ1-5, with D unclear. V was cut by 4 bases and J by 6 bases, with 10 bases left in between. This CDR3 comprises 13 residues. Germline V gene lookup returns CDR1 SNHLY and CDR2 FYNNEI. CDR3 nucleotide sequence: TGTGCCAGCAGTGCGACTTTGGGTCAGCCCCAGCATTTT. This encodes CASSATLGQPQHF.

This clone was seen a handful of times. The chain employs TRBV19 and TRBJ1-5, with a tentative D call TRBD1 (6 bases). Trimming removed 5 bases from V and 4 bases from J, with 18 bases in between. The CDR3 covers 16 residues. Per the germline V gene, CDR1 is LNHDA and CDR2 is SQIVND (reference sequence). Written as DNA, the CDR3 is TGTGCCAGTAGTCCTTGGTTTGAGGGGGGGAATCAGCCCCAGCATTTT. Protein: CASSPWFEGGNQPQHF.

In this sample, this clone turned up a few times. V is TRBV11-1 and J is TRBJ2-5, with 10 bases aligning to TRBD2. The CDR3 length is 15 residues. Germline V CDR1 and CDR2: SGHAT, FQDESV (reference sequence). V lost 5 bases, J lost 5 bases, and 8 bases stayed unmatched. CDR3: CASSATSGTFETQYF. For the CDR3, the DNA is TGTGCCAGCAGCGCCACTAGCGGGACGTTTGAGACCCAGTACTTC.

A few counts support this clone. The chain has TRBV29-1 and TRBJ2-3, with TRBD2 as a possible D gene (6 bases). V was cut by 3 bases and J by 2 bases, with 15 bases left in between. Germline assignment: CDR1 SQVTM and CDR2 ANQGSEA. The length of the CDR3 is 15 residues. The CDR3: CSVEGGRGITDTQYF. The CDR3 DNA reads TGCAGCGTTGAGGGGGGACGGGGGATCACAGATACGCAGTATTTT.

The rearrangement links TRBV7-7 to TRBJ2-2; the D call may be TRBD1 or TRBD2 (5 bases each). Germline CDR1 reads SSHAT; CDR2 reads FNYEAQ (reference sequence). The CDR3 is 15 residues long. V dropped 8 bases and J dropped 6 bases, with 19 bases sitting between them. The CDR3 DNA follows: TGTGCCAGCGGGAGACGGGACCTAGCTTCCGGGGAGCTGTTTTTT. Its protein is CASGRRDLASGELFF.

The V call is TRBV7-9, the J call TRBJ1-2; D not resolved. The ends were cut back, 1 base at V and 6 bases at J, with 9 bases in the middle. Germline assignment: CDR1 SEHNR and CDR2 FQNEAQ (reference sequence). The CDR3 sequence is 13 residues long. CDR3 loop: CASSLGPWDGYTF. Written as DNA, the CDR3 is TGTGCCAGCAGCTTAGGCCCGTGGGATGGCTACACCTTC.

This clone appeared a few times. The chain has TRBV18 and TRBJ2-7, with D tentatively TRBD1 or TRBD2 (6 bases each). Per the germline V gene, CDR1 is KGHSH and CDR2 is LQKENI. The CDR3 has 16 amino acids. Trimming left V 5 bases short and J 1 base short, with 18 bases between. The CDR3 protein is CASSSSWGALSYEQYF. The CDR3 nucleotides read TGTGCCAGCTCAAGCTCCTGGGGGGCCCTGTCCTACGAGCAGTACTTC.

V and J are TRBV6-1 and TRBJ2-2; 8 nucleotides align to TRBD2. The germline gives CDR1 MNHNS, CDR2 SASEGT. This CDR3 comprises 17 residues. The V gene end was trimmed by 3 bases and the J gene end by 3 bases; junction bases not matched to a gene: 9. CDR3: CASSDRIGTSDTGELFF. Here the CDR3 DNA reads TGTGCCAGCAGTGACCGTATAGGGACTAGTGACACCGGGGAGCTGTTTTTT.

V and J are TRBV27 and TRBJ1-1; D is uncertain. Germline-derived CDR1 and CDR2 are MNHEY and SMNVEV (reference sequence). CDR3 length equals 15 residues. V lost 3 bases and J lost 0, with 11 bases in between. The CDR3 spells CASSFGYNMNTEAFF. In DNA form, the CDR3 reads TGTGCCAGCAGTTTCGGCTACAACATGAACACTGAAGCTTTCTTT.

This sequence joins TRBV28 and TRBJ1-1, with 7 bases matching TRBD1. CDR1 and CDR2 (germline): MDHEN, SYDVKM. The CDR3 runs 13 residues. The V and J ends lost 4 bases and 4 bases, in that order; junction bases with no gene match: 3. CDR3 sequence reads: CASSWAGGTEAFF. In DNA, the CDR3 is TGTGCCAGCAGTTGGGCAGGGGGCACTGAAGCTTTCTTT. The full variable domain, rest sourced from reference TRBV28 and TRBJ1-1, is DVKVTQSSRYLVKRTGEKVFLECVQDMDHENMFWYRQDPGLGLRLIYFSYDVKMKEKGDIPEGYSVSREKKERFSLILESASTNQTSMYLCASSWAGGTEAFFGQGTRLTVV.

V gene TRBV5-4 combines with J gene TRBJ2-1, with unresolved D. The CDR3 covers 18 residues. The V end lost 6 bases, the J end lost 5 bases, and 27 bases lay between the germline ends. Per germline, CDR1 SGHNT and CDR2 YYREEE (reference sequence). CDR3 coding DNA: TGTGCCAGCACCCCTTTTGGTCTAGGCGGTAAAGCAAACAATGAGCAGTTCTTC. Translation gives CASTPFGLGGKANNEQFF.

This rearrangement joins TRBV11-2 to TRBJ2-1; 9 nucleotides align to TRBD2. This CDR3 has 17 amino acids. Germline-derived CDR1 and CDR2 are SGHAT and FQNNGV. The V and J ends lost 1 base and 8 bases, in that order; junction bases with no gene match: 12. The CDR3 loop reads CASSLALSAGGHDEQFF. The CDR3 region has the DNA TGTGCCAGCAGCTTAGCCCTATCAGCGGGAGGTCATGATGAGCAGTTCTTC. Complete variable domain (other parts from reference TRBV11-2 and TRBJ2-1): EAGVAQSPRYKIIEKRQSVAFWCNPISGHATLYWYQQILGQGPKLLIQFQNNGVVDDSQLPKDRFSAERLKGVDSTLKIQPAKLEDSAVYLCASSLALSAGGHDEQFFGPGTRLTVL.

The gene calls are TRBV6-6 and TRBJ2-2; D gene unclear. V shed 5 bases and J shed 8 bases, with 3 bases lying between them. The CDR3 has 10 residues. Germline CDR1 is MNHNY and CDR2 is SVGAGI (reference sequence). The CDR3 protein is CASSGGELFF. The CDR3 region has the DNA TGTGCCAGCAGTGGGGGGGAGCTGTTTTTT.

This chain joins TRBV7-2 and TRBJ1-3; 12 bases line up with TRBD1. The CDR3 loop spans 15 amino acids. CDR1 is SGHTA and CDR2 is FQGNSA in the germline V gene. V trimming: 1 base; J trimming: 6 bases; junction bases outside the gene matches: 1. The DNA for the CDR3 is TGTGCCAGCAGCTTAGGGGGACAGGGGGCAAACACCATATATTTT. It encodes CASSLGGQGANTIYF.

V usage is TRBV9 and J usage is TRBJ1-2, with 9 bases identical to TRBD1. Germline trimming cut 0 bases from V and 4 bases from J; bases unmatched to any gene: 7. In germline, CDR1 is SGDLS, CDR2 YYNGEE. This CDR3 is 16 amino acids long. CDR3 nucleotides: TGTGCCAGCAGCGTAGGAATCGGACAGGGGATCTATGGCTACACCTTC. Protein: CASSVGIGQGIYGYTF. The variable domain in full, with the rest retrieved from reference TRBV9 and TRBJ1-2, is DSGVTQTPKHLITATGQRVTLRCSPRSGDLSVYWYQQSLDQGLQFLIQYYNGEERAKGNILERFSAQQFPDLHSELNLSSLELGDSALYFCASSVGIGQGIYGYTFGSGTRLTVV.

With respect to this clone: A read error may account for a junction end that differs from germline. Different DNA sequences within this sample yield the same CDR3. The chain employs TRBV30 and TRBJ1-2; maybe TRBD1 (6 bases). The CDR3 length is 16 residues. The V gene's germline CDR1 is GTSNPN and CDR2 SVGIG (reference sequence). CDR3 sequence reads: CAWTRGQPRVDYGYTF. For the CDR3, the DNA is TGCGCCTGGACCAGAGGACAGCCACGGGTTGACTATGGCTACACCTTC. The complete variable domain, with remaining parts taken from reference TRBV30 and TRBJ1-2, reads SQTIHQWPATLVQPVGSPLSLECTVEGTSNPNLYWYRQAAGRGLQLLFYSVGIGQISSEVPQNLSASRPQDRQFILSSKKLLLSDSGFYLCAWTRGQPRVDYGYTFGSGTRLTVV.

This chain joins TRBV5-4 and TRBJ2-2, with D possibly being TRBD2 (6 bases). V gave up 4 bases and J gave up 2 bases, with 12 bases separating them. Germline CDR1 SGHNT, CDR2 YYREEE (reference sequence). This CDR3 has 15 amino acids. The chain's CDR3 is CASSQSSANTGELFF. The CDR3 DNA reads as TGTGCCAGCAGCCAGTCTAGCGCCAACACCGGGGAGCTGTTTTTT.

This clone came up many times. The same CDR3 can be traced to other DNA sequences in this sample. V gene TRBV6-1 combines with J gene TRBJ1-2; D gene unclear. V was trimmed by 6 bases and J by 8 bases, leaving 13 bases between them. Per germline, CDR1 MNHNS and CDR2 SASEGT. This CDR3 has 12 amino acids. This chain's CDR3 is CASRVRTAGYTF. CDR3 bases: TGTGCCAGCAGGGTTAGGACCGCGGGCTACACCTTC.

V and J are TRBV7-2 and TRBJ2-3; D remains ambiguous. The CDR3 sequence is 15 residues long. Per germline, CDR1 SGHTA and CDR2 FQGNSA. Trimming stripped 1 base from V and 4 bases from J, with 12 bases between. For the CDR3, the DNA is TGTGCCAGCAGCTTAGTTGGTAGCTCTCCAGATACGCAGTATTTT. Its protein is CASSLVGSSPDTQYF. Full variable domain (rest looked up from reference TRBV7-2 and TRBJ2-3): GAGVSQSPSNKVTEKGKDVELRCDPISGHTALYWYRQSLGQGLEFLIYFQGNSAPDKSGLPSDRFSAERTGGSVSTLTIQRTQQEDSAVYLCASSLVGSSPDTQYFGPGTRLTVL.

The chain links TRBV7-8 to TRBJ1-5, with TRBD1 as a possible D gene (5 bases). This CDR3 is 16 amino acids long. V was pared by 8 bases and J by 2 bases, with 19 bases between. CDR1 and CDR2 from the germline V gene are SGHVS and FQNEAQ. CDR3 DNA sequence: TGTGCCAGCGCACTGACAGCCGCGCCGGGCAATCAGCCCCAGCATTTT. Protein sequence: CASALTAAPGNQPQHF.

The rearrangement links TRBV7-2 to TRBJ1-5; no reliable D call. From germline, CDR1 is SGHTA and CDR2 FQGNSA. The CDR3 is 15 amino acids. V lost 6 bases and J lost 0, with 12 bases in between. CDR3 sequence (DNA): TGTGCCAGCAGTTCCGACGGAAATAGCAATCAGCCCCAGCATTTT. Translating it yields CASSSDGNSNQPQHF.

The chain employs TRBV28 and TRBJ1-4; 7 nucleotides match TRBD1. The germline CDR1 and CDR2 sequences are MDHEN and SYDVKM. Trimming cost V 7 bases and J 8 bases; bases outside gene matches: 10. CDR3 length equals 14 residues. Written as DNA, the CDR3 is TGTGCCAGCACCGAGACAGGGAGGAGGGAAAAACTGTTTTTT. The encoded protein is CASTETGRREKLFF.

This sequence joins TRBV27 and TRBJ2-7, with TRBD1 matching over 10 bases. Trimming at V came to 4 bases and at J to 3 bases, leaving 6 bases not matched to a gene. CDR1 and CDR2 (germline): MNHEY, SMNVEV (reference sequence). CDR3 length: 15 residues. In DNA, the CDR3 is TGTGCCAGCAGTTCTAGACAGGGGGCCGGCTACGAGCAGTACTTC. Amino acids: CASSSRQGAGYEQYF.